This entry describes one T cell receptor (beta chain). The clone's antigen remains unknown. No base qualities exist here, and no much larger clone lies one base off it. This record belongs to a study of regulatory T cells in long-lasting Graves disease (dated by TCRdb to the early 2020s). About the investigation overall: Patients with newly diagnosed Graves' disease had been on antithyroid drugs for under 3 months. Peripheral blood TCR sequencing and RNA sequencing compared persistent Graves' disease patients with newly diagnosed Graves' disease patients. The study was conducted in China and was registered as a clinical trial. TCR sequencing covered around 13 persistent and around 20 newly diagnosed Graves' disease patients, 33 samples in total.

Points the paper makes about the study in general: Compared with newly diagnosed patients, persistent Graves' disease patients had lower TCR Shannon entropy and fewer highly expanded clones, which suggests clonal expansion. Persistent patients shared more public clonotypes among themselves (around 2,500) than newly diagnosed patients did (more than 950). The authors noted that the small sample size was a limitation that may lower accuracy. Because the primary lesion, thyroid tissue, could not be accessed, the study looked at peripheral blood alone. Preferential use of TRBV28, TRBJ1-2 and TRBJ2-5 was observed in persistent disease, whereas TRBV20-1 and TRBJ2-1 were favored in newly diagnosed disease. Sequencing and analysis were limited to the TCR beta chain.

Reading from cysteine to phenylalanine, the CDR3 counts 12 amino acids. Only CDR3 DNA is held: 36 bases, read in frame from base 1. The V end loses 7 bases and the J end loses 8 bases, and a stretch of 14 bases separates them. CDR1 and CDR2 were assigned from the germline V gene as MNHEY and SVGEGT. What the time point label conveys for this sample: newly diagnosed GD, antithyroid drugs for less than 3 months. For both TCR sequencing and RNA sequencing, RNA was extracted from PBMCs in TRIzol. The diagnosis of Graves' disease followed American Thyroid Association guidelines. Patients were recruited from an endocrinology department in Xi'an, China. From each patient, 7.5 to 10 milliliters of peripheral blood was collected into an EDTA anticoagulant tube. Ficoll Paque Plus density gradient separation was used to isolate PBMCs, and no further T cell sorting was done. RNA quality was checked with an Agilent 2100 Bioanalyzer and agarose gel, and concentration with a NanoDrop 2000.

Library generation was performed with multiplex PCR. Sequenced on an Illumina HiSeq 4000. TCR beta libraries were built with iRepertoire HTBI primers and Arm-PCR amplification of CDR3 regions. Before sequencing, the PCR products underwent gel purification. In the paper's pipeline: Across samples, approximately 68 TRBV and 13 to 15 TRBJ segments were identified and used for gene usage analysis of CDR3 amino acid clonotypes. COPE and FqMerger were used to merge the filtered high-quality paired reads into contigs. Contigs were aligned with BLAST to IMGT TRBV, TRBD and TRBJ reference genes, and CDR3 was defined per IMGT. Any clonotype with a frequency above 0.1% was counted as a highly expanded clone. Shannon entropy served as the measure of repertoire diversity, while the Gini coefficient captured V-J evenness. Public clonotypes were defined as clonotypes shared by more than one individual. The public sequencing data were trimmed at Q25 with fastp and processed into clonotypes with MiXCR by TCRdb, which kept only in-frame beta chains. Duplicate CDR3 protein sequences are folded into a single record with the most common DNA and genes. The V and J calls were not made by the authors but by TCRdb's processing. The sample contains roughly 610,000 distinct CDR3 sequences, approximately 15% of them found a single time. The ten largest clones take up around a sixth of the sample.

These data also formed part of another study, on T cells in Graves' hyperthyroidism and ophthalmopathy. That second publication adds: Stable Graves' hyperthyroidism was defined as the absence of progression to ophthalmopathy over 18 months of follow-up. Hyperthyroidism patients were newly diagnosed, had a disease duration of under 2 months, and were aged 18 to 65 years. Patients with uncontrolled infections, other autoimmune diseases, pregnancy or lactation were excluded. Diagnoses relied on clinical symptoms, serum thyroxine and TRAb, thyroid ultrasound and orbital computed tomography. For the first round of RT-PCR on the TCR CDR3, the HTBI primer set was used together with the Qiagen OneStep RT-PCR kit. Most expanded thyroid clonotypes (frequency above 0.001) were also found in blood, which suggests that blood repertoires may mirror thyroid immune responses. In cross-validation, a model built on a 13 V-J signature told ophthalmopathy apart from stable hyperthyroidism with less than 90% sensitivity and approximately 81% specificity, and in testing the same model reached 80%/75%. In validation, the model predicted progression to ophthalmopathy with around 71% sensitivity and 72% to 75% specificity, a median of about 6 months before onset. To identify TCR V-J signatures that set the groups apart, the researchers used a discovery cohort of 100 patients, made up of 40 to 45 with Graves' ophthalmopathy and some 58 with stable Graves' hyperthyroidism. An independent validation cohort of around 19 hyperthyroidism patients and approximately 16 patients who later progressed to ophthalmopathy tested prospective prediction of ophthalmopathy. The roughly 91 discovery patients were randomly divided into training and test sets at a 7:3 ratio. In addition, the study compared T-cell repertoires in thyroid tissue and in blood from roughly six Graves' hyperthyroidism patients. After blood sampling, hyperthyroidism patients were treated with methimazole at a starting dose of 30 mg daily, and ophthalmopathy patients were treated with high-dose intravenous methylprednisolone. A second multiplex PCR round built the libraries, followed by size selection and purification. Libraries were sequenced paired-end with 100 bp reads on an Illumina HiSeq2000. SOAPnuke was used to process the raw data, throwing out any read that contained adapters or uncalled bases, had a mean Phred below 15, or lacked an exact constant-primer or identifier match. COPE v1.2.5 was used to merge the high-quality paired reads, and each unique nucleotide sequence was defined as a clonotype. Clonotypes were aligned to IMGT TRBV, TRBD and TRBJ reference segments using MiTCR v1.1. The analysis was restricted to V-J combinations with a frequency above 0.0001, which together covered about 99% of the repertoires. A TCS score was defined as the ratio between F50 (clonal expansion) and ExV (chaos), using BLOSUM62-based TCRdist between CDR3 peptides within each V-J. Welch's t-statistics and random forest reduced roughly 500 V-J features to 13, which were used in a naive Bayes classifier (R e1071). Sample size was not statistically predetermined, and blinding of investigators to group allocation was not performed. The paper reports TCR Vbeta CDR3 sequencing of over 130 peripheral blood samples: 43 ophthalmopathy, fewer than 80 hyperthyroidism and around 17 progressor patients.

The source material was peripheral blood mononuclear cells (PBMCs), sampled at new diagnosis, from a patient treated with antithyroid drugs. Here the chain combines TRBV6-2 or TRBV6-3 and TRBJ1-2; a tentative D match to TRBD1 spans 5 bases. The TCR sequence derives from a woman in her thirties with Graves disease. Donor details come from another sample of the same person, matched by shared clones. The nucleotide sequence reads TGTGCCAGCACCGGGGGGAGGTGGGGCTACACCTTC. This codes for CASTGGRWGYTF.